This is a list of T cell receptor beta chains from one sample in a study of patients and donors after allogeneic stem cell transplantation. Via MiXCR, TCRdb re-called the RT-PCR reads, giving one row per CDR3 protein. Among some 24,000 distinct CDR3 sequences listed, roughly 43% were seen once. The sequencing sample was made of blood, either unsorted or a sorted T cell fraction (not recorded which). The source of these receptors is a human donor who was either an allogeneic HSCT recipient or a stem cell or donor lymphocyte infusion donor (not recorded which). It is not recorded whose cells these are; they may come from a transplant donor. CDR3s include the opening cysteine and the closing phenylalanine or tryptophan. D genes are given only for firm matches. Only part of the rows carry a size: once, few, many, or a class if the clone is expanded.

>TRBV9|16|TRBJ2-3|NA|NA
TGTGCCAGCAGCGTAGTGGAGCGGGTTTGGGATGGTACGCAGTATTTT
CASSVVERVWDGTQYF
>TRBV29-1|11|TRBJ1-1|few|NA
TGCAGCGTCGGGACCAACACTGAAGCTTTCTTT
CSVGTNTEAFF
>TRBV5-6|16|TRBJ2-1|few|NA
TGTGCCAGCAGCTTGGCCGGGATCAACTCCTACAATGAGCAGTTCTTC
CASSLAGINSYNEQFF
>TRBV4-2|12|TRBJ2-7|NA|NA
TGTGCCAGCAGCCAAGAAGGGTACGAGCAGTACTTC
CASSQEGYEQYF
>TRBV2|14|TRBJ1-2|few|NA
TGTGCCAGCAGTAGACGGGGGACCAACTATGGCTACACCTTC
CASSRRGTNYGYTF
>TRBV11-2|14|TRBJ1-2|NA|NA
TGTGCCAGCAGCTTAGCCCAGGGGATCTATGGCTACACCTTC
CASSLAQGIYGYTF
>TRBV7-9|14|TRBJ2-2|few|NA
TGTGCCAGCATCAGACTAGTCGGGACCGGGGAGCTGTTTTTT
CASIRLVGTGELFF
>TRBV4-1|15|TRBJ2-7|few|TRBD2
TGCGCCAGCAGCCTCAGCGGGGGAAGGACCTACGAGCAGTACTTC
CASSLSGGRTYEQYF
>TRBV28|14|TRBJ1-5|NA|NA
TGTGCCAGCAGTTCTCTCTGGGGCAATCAGCCCCAGCATTTT
CASSSLWGNQPQHF
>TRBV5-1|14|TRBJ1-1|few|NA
TGCGCCAGCAGCTTGGAGGGATTGGACACTGAAGCTTTCTTT
CASSLEGLDTEAFF
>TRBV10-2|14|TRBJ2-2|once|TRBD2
TGCGCCAGCAACGTAGCGGGTTACACCGGGGAGCTGTTTTTT
CASNVAGYTGELFF
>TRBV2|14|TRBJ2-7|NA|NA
TGTGCCAGCATTCCCGGGCCGCCATGGTACGAGCAGTACTTC
CASIPGPPWYEQYF
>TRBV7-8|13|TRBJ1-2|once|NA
TGTGCCAGCAGCTTGGGGGGGTACTATGGCTACACCTTC
CASSLGGYYGYTF
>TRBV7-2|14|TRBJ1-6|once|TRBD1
TGTGCCAGCAGCTCCACAGGGGTGAATTCACCCCTCCACTTT
CASSSTGVNSPLHF
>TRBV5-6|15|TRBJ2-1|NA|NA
TGTGCCAGCAGCTTGGGGGGACACTCCTACAATGAGCAGTTCTTC
CASSLGGHSYNEQFF
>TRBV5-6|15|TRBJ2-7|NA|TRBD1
TGTGCCAGCAGCTTGATTGGGGACAGGGGCCACGAGCAGTACTTC
CASSLIGDRGHEQYF
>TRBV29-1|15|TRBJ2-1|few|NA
TGCAGCGTTGAAGTCGGAAGGGTATCCTACAATGAGCAGTTCTTC
CSVEVGRVSYNEQFF
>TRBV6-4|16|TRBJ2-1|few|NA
TGTGCCAGCAGTGACTCTGGGGGGGCCTCCTACAATGAGCAGTTCTTC
CASSDSGGASYNEQFF
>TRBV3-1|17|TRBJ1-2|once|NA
TGTGCCAGCAGCCAAAAGGGTTCAGGGGCGCTAAACTATGGCTACACCTTC
CASSQKGSGALNYGYTF
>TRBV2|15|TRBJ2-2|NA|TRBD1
TGTGCCAGCAGTGCCAGGGGGCCCCTCACCGGGGAGCTGTTTTTT
CASSARGPLTGELFF
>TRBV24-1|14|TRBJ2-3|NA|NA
TGTGCCACCAGTGGCCGCAGGCAGGGAGATACGCAGTATTTT
CATSGRRQGDTQYF
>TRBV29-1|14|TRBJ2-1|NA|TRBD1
TGCAGCGTAGGCCCCGGGACAGGGTTGAATGAGCAGTTCTTC
CSVGPGTGLNEQFF
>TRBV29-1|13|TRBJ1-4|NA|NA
TGCAGCGTTGAATTACTGGGTTCCCAAAAACTGTTTTTT
CSVELLGSQKLFF
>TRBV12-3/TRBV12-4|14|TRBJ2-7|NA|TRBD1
TGTGCCAGCAGCCTTAGGGCAGGGGGCTACGAGCAGTACTTC
CASSLRAGGYEQYF
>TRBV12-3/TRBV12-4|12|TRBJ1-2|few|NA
TGTGCCAGCACCTGGGGGGTAAATGGCTACACCTTC
CASTWGVNGYTF
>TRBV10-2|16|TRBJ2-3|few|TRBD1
TGCGCCAGCAGTGAGGATAGGACAGGGAGCACAGATACGCAGTATTTT
CASSEDRTGSTDTQYF
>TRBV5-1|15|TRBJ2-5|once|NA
TGCGCCAGCAGCTACAACAGGGGACTCCAAGAGACCCAGTACTTC
CASSYNRGLQETQYF
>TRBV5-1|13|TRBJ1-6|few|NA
TGCGCCAGCAGCCCCAACAGGGCTTCACCCCTCCACTTT
CASSPNRASPLHF
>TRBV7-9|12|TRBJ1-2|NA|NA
TGTGCCAGCAGCTTCACTAACTATGGCTACACCTTC
CASSFTNYGYTF
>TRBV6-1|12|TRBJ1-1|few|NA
TGTGCCACCTACAGGGTGAACACTGAAGCTTTCTTT
CATYRVNTEAFF
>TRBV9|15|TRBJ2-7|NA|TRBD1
TGTGCCAGCAGCGTAGAGGGCCAGACAGGGGGTGCACAGTACTTC
CASSVEGQTGGAQYF
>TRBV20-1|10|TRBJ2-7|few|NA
TGCAGTGCTACCAGCTACGAGCAGTACTTC
CSATSYEQYF
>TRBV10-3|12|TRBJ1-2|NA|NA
TGTGCCATCAGTGCGTGGACCGGGGGCTACACCTTC
CAISAWTGGYTF
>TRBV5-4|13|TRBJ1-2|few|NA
TGTGCCAGCACCTCGAGCGGGGGGTATGGCTACACCTTC
CASTSSGGYGYTF
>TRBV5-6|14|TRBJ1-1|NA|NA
TGTGCCAGCAGCCCACCGACAGCTAACACTGAAGCTTTCTTT
CASSPPTANTEAFF
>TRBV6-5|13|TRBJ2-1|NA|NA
TGTGCCAGCAGTTACTTAGGATACAATGAGCAGTTCTTC
CASSYLGYNEQFF
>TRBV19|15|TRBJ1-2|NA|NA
TGTGCCAGTAGTAACCCCCGGGCTATCAGCTATGGCTACACCTTC
CASSNPRAISYGYTF
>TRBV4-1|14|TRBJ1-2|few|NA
TGCGCCAGCAGCCAAGGGCCCCTCAGAGGCGGCTACACCTTC
CASSQGPLRGGYTF
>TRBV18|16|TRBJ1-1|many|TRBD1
TGTGCCAGCTTACCTCCAGGGGGGGGGTCGAACACTGAAGCTTTCTTT
CASLPPGGGSNTEAFF
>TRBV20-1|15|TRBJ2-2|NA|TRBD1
TGCAGTGCTACCACGGGACAGATTAACACCGGGGAGCTGTTTTTT
CSATTGQINTGELFF
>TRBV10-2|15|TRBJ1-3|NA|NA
TGCGCCAGCAGTGAGATTCCGTGGGGAGGAAACACCATATATTTT
CASSEIPWGGNTIYF
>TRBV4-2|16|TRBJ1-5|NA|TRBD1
TGTGCCAGCAGCCAAGACCAGGGGGTGGAAGCTCAGCCCCAGCATTTT
CASSQDQGVEAQPQHF
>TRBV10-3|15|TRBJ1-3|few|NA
TGTGCCAGCACCTCTTTTCAGAGCGCCGGAAACACCATATATTTT
CASTSFQSAGNTIYF
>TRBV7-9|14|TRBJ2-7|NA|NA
TGTGCCAGCAGCTTTCGGGCCAACTCCTACGAGCAGTACTTC
CASSFRANSYEQYF
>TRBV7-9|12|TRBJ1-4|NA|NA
TGTGCCAGCAGCCCGCCGGATGAAAAACTGTTTTTT
CASSPPDEKLFF
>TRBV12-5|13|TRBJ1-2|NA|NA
TGTGCTAGTGGCCCCTGGGACCCAGAGGGCTACACCTTC
CASGPWDPEGYTF